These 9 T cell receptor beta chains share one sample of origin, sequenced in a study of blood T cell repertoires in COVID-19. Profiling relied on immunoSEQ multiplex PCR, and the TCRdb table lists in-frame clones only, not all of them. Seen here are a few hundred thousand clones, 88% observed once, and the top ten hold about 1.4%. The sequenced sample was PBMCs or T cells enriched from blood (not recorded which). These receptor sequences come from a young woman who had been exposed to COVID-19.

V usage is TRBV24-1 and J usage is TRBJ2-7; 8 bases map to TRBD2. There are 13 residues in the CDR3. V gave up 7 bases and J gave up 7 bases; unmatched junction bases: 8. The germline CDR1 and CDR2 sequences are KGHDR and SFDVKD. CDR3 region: CATSRTSTGEQYF. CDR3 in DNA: TGTGCCACCAGCAGGACTAGCACGGGGGAGCAGTACTTC.

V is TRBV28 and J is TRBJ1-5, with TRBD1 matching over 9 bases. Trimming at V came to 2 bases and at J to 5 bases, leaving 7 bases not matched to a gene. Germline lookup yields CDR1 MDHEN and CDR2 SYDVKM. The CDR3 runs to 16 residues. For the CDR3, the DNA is TGTGCCAGCAGTTTACTGGACAGGGGCCCCCATCAGCCCCAGCATTTT. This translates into CASSLLDRGPHQPQHF.

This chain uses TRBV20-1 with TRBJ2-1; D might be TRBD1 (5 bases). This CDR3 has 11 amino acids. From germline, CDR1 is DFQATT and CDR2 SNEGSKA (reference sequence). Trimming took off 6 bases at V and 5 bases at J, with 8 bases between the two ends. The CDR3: CSAPGNNEQFF. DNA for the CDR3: TGCAGTGCACCAGGGAACAATGAGCAGTTCTTC.

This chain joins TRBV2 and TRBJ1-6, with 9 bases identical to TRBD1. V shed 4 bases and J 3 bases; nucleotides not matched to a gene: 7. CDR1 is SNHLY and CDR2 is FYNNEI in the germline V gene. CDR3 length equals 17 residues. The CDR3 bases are TGTGCCAGCAGTGCCCTCGGACAGGGGAACTATAATTCACCCCTCCACTTT. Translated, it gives CASSALGQGNYNSPLHF.

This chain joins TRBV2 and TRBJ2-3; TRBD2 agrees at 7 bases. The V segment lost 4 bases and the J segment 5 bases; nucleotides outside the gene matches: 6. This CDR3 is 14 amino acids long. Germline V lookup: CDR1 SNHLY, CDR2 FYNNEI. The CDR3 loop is CASSGGRPLDTQYF. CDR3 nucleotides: TGTGCCAGCAGTGGCGGGAGACCCTTAGATACGCAGTATTTT.

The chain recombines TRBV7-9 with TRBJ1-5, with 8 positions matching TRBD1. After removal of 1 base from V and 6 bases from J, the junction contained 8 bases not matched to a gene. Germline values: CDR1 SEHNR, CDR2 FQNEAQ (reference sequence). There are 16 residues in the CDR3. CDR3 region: CASSLELDRAIQPQHF. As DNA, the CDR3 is TGTGCCAGCAGCTTAGAATTGGACAGGGCGATTCAGCCCCAGCATTTT.

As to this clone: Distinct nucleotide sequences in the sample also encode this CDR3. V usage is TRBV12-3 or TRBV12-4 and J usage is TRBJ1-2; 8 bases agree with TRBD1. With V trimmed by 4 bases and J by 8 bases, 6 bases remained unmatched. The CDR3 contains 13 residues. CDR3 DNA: TGTGCCAGCAGTTCAGGACAGGGCAACGGCTACACCTTC. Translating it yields CASSSGQGNGYTF.

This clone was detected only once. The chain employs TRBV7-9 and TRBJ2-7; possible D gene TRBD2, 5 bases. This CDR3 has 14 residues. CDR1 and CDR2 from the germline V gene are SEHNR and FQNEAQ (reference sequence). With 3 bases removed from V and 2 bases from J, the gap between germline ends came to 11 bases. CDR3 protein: CASSFRTGTYEQYF. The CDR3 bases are TGTGCCAGCAGCTTTCGGACGGGAACCTACGAGCAGTACTTC.

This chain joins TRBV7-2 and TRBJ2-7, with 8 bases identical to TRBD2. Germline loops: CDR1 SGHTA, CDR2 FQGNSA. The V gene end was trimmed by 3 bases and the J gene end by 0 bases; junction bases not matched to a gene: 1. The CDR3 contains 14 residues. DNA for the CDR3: TGTGCCAGCAGCTTCGGGGGGGACTCCTACGAGCAGTACTTC. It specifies CASSFGGDSYEQYF.